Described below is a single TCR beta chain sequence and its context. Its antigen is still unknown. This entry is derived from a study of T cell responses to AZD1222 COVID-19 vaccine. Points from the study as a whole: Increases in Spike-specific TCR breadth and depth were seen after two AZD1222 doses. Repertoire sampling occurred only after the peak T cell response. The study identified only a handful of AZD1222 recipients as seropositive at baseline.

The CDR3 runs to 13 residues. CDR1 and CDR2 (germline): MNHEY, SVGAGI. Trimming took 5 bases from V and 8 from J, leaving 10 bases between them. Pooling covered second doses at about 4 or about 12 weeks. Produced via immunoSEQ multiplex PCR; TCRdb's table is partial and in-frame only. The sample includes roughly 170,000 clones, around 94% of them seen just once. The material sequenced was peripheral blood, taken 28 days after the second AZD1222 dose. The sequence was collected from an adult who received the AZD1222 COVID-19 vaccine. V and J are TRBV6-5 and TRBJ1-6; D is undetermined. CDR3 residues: CASSSTDYSPLHF. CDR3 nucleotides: TGTGCCAGCAGTAGTACGGATTATTCACCCCTCCACTTT.